This T cell receptor beta chain derives from a study of Ad26.COV2.S vaccination and SARS-CoV-2 variants. Study-wide background: Participant was drawn from the COV1001 Ad26.COV2.S trial arm. Study-wide points: Estimates derived from TCR breadth and depth analyses may have underestimated total T cell responses. Placebo recipients had lower spike-specific TCR breadth than vaccine recipients.

As for treatment: around 19 received Ad26.COV2.S at low or high dose, single or two shots; 5 received placebo; per-sample allocation not given. Samples came from day 63 after the first vaccine or placebo injection. With respect to this clone: What it recognizes is unknown.

This CDR3 has 15 amino acids. Trimming at V came to 0 bases and at J to 2 bases, leaving 3 bases not matched to a gene. Germline loops: CDR1 SGHNT, CDR2 YENEEA. Sequenced by immunoSEQ multiplex PCR; TCRdb stores in-frame clones only, minus some. This table holds a few hundred thousand clones, around 89% found once. This TCR was recovered from a person aged 18 to 59 who received the Ad26.COV2.S COVID-19 vaccine or a placebo. Source: peripheral blood, taken in a trial of Ad26.COV2.S vaccine versus placebo. The V gene is TRBV11-3, the J gene TRBJ2-7, with 8 bases that match TRBD2. This CDR3 reads CASSLEAGGPYEQYF. CDR3 nucleotide sequence: TGTGCCAGCAGCTTAGAGGCGGGGGGCCCCTACGAGCAGTACTTC.